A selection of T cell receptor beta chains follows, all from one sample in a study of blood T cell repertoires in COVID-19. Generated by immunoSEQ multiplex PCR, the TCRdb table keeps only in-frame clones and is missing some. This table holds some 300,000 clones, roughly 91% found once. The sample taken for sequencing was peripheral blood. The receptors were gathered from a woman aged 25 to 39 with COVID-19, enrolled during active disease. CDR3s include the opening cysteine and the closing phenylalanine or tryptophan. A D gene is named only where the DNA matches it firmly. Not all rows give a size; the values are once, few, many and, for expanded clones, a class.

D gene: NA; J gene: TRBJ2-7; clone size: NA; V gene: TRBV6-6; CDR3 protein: CASSGSGRSEQYF; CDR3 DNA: TGTGCCAGCAGTGGGAGCGGTAGGAGCGAGCAGTACTTC
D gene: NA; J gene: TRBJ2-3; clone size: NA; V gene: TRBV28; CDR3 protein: CASSLGPSTDTQYF; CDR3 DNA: TGTGCCAGCAGTTTGGGGCCCTCCACAGATACGCAGTATTTT
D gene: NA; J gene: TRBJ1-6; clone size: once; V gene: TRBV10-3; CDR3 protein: CAISGVAGERSPLHF; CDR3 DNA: TGTGCCATCAGTGGGGTGGCTGGAGAGAGGTCACCCCTCCACTTT
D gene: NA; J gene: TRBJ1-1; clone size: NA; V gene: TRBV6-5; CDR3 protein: CASSYQSGTEAFF; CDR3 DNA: TGTGCCAGCAGTTATCAATCGGGGACTGAAGCTTTCTTT
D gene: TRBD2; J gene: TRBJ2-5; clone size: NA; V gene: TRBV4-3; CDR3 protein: CASSQELAGEETQYF; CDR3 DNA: TGCGCCAGCAGCCAAGAACTAGCGGGGGAAGAGACCCAGTACTTC
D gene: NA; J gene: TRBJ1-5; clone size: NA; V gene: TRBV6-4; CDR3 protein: CASSAPLWPNQPQHF; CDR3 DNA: TGTGCCAGCAGTGCTCCCTTGTGGCCCAATCAGCCCCAGCATTTT
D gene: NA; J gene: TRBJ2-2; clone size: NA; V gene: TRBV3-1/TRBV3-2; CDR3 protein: CASSQGKGKTGELFF; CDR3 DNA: TGTGCCAGCAGCCAAGGTAAGGGGAAAACCGGGGAGCTGTTTTTT
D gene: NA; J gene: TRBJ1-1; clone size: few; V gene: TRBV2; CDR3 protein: CASSGEGRGWTEAFF; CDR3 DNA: TGTGCCAGCAGTGGGGAGGGTAGGGGTTGGACTGAAGCTTTCTTT
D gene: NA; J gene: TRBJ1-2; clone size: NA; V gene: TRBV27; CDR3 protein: CASRQGTNYGYTF; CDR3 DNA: TGTGCCAGCAGACAGGGAACTAACTATGGCTACACCTTC
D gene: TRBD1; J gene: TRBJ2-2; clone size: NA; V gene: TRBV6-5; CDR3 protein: CASRETGESGELFF; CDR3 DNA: TGTGCCAGCAGGGAGACAGGGGAGTCCGGGGAGCTGTTTTTT
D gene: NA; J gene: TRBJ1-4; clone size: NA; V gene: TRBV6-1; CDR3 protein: CASSESIGGDEKLFF; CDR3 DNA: TGTGCCAGCAGTGAATCTATCGGGGGTGATGAAAAACTGTTTTTT
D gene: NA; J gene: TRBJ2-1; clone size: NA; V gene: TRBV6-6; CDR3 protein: CASRYGSLSSYNEQFF; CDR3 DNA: TGTGCCAGCAGATACGGGTCACTAAGCTCCTACAATGAGCAGTTCTTC
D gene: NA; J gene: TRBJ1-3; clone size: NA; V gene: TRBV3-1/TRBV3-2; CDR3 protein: CASSQQGAGNTIYF; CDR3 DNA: TGTGCCAGCAGCCAACAGGGTGCTGGAAACACCATATATTTT
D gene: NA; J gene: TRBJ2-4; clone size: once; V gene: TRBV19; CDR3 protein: CASPPQQGAKNIQYF; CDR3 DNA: TGTGCCAGTCCCCCACAACAGGGTGCCAAAAACATTCAGTACTTC
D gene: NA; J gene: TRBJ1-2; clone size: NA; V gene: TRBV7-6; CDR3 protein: CASAANYGYTF; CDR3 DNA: TGTGCCAGCGCGGCGAACTATGGCTACACCTTC
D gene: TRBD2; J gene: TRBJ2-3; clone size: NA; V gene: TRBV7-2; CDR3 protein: CASSRGRRGIFSDTQYF; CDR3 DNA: TGTGCCAGCAGCCGTGGGAGGCGGGGGATCTTTTCAGATACGCAGTATTTT
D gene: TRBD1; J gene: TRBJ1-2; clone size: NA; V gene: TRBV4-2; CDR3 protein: CASSQETGGNYGYTF; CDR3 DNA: TGTGCCAGCAGCCAAGAGACAGGGGGCAACTATGGCTACACCTTC
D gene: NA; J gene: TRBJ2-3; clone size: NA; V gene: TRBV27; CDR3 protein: CASSLVGWGTSTDTQYF; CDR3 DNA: TGTGCCAGCAGTTTAGTGGGCTGGGGGACAAGCACAGATACGCAGTATTTT
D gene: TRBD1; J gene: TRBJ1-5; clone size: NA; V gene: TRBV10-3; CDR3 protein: CAISEDRGGQPQHF; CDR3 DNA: TGTGCCATCAGTGAGGACAGGGGTGGTCAGCCCCAGCATTTT
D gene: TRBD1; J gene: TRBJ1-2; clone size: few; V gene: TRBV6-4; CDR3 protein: CASSRDRGQSYGYTF; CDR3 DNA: TGTGCCAGCAGCCGAGACAGGGGGCAAAGCTATGGCTACACCTTC
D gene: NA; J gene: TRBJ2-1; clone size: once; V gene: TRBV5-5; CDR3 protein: CASSLGRDINEQFF; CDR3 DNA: TGTGCCAGCAGCTTGGGCCGGGATATCAATGAGCAGTTCTTC
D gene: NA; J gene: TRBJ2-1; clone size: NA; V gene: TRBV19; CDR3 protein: CASSLWGSSYNEQFF; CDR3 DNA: TGTGCCAGTAGTCTATGGGGCAGCTCCTACAATGAGCAGTTCTTC
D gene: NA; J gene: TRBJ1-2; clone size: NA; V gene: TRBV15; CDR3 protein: CATSRTAGLNYGYTF; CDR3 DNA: TGTGCCACCAGCCGGACTGCCGGACTTAACTATGGCTACACCTTC
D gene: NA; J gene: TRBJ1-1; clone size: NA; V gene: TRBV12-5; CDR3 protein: CASGFGGDTEAFF; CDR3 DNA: TGTGCTAGTGGTTTTGGGGGCGACACTGAAGCTTTCTTT
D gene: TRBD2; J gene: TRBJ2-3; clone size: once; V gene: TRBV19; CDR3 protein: CASSGTSGGFTDTQYF; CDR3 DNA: TGTGCCAGTAGCGGGACTAGCGGGGGGTTCACAGATACGCAGTATTTT
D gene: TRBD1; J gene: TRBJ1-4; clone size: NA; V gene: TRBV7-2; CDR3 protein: CASSLRGQGIEKLFF; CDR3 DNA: TGTGCCAGCAGCTTAAGAGGACAGGGAATTGAAAAACTGTTTTTT
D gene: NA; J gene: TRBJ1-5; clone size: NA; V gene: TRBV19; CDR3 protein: CASSNFDTNQPQHF; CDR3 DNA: TGTGCCAGTAGTAACTTTGACACAAATCAGCCCCAGCATTTT
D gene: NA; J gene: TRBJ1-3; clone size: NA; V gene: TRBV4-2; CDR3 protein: CASSQEGGGNTIYF; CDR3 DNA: TGTGCCAGCAGCCAAGAGGGGGGAGGAAACACCATATATTTT
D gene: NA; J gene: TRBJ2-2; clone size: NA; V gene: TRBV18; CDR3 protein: CASSPWTASNTGELFF; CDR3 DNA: TGTGCCAGCTCACCCTGGACAGCCTCGAACACCGGGGAGCTGTTTTTT
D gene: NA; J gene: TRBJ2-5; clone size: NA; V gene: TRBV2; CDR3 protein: CASSSRGQRAETQYF; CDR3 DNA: TGTGCCAGCAGTTCCCGGGGACAGCGGGCGGAGACCCAGTACTTC
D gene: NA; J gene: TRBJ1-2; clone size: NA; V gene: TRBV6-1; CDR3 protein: CASSDVVRTYGYTF; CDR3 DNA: TGTGCCAGCAGTGACGTCGTCAGAACCTATGGCTACACCTTC
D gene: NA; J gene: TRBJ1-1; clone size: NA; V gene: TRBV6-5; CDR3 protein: CASSYTGAEAFF; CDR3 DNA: TGTGCCAGCAGTTACACAGGTGCTGAAGCTTTCTTT
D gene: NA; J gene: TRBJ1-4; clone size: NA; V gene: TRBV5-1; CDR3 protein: CASTRSGGDEKLFF; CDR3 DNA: TGCGCCAGCACCCGATCGGGGGGGGATGAAAAACTGTTTTTT
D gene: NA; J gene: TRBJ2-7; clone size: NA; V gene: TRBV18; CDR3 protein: CASSPEGAKQYF; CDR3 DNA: TGTGCCAGCTCACCGGAGGGGGCCAAGCAGTACTTC
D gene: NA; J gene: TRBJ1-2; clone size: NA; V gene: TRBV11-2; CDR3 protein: CASSSSKGQNYGYTF; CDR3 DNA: TGTGCCAGCAGCTCCAGTAAGGGGCAAAACTATGGCTACACCTTC
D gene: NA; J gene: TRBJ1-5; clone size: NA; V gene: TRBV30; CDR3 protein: CAWSVRGSYQPQHF; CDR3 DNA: TGTGCCTGGAGTGTACGAGGGTCCTACCAGCCCCAGCATTTT
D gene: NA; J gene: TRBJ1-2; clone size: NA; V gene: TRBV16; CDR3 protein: CASSQPGGGYGYTF; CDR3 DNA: TGTGCCAGCAGCCAACCGGGGGGGGGCTATGGCTACACCTTC
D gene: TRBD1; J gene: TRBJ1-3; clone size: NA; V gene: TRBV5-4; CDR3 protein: CASSFDRGRGVF; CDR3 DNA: TGTGCCAGCAGCTTTGACAGGGGGCGCGGTGTTTTT
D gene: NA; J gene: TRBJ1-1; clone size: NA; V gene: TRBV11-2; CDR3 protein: CASSPGRRTEAFF; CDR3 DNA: TGTGCCAGCAGCCCAGGCAGGCGAACTGAAGCTTTCTTT
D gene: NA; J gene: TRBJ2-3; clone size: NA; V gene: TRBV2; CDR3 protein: CASRWHTDTQYF; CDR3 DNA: TGTGCCAGCAGATGGCACACAGATACGCAGTATTTT
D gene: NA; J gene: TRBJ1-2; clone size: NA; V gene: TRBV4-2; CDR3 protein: CASSHWGGEDGYTF; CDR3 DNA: TGTGCCAGCAGCCATTGGGGAGGAGAGGATGGCTACACCTTC
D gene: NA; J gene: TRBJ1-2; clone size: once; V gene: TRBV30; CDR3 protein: CAWSVGLLGYGYTF; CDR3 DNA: TGTGCCTGGAGTGTAGGCTTACTAGGCTATGGCTACACCTTC
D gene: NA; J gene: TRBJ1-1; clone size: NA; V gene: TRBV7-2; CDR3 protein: CASRGRMEAFF; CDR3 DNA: TGTGCCAGCCGAGGGCGGATGGAAGCTTTCTTT
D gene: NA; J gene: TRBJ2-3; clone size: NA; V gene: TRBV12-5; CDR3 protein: CASGLVQSTDTQYF; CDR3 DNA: TGTGCTAGTGGTTTGGTGCAGTCCACAGATACGCAGTATTTT
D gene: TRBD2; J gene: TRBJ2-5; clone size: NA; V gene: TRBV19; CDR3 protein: CASSISSGGQETQYF; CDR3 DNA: TGTGCCAGTAGTATAAGTTCGGGGGGACAAGAGACCCAGTACTTC
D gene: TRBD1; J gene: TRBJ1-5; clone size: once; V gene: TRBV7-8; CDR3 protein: CASSRTGTGGSQPQHF; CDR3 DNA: TGTGCCAGCAGCCGGACCGGGACAGGGGGATCTCAGCCCCAGCATTTT
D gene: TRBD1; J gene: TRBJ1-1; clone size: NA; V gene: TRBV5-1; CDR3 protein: CASSPKSGQLNTEAFF; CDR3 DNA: TGCGCCAGCAGCCCCAAATCGGGACAGCTGAACACTGAAGCTTTCTTT
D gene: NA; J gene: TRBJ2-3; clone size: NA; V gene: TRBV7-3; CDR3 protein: CASSARGGALDTQYF; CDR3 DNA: TGTGCCAGCAGTGCTAGAGGGGGGGCCCTAGATACGCAGTATTTT
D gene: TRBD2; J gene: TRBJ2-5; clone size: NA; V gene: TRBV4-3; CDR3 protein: CASSQAPRGAGGETQYF; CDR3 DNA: TGCGCCAGCAGCCAAGCCCCGCGGGGGGCCGGGGGGGAGACCCAGTACTTC
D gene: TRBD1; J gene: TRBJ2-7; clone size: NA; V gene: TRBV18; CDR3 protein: CASSPAGTGEGEQYF; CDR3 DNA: TGTGCCAGCTCACCTGCCGGGACAGGCGAGGGGGAGCAGTACTTC
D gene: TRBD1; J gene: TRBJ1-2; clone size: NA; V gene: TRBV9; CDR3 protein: CASSEPGTGFYGYTF; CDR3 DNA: TGTGCCAGCAGCGAACCGGGGACAGGGTTCTATGGCTACACCTTC
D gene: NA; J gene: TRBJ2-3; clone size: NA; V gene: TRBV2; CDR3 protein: CASSERQIGTQYF; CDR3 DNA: TGTGCCAGCAGTGAAAGACAGATTGGTACGCAGTATTTT
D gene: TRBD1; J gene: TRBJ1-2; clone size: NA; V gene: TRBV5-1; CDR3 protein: CASSLWDRDYGYTF; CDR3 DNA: TGCGCCAGCAGCTTGTGGGACAGAGACTATGGCTACACCTTC
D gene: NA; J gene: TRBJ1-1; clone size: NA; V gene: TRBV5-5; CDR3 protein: CASSPSVTEAFF; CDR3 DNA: TGTGCCAGCAGCCCGTCGGTCACTGAAGCTTTCTTT
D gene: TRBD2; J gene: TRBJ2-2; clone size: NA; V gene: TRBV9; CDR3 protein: CASRRGGQSTGELFF; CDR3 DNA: TGTGCCAGCAGGCGGGGGGGCCAGAGCACCGGGGAGCTGTTTTTT
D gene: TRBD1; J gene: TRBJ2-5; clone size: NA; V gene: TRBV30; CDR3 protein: CAWSSNRGETQYF; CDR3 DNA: TGTGCCTGGAGTTCGAACAGGGGGGAGACCCAGTACTTC
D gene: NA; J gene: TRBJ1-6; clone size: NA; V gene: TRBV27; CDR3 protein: CASSLVGGFAYNSPLHF; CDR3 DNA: TGTGCCAGCAGTTTGGTTGGAGGGTTCGCCTATAATTCACCCCTCCACTTT
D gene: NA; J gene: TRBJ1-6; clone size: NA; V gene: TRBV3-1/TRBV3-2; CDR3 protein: CASSQGPGYNSPLHF; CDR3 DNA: TGTGCCAGCAGCCAAGGGCCAGGTTATAATTCACCCCTCCACTTT
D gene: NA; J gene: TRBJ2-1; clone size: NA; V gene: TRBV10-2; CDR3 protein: CASSGGGQYNEQFF; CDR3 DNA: TGCGCCAGCAGTGGCGGTGGACAGTACAATGAGCAGTTCTTC
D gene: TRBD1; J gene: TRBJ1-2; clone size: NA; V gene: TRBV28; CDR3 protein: CASRGTGGSYGYTF; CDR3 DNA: TGTGCCAGCAGGGGCACAGGGGGCAGCTATGGCTACACCTTC